The 4 T cell receptor beta chains given below trace back to one sample, sequenced in a study of CD8 T cells in Susac syndrome. Reverse transcription used about 0.45 to 1 ug RNA and random hexamers. A single record per CDR3 protein comes from TCRdb applying MiXCR to the immunoSEQ multiplex PCR reads. The sample has tens of thousands of distinct CDR3 sequences; around 96% are singletons. Sequencing input: CD8+ T cells from PBMCs. All receptors come from a human donor with Susac syndrome.

The chain couples TRBV12-3 or TRBV12-4 to TRBJ1-1; 11 bases match TRBD1. V dropped 8 bases and J dropped 5; count of bases not matched to a gene: 7. The CDR3 has 14 amino acids. As DNA, the CDR3 is TGTGCCAGCTCCGGGACAGGGGGTTTAACTGAAGCTTTCTTT. Protein sequence: CASSGTGGLTEAFF.

The rearrangement joins TRBV5-8 to TRBJ2-7; TRBD1 matches at 8 bases. V lost 2 bases, J lost 5 bases, and 9 bases stayed unmatched. CDR1 SGHTS and CDR2 YDEGEE come from the germline V gene. The length of the CDR3 is 15 residues. This CDR3 reads CASSFNGQGPDEQYF. The CDR3 DNA is TGTGCCAGCAGCTTCAACGGACAGGGCCCCGACGAGCAGTACTTC.

As to this clonotype: One end of the junction is discordant with germline, which a read error may explain. The V and J genes are TRBV11-2 and TRBJ1-1, with D unclear. The CDR3 sequence is 13 residues long. Looked up from germline, CDR1 is SGHAT and CDR2 is FQNNGV. The CDR3 reads CASTLIGRTEAFF. DNA of the CDR3: TGTGCCAGCACCTTAATAGGGCGGACTGAAGCTTTCTTT.

This clonotype was picked up one time. The CDR3 loop reads CASSDSRAGNSPLHF. DNA of the CDR3: TGTGCCAGCAGTGATTCCAGGGCCGGTAATTCACCCCTCCACTTT. The chain recombines TRBV25-1 with TRBJ1-6; D is possibly TRBD1 (5 bases). V lost 3 bases to trimming and J lost 6 bases, with 12 bases between them. This CDR3 has 15 amino acids. Germline V gene lookup returns CDR1 MGHDK and CDR2 SYGVNS.